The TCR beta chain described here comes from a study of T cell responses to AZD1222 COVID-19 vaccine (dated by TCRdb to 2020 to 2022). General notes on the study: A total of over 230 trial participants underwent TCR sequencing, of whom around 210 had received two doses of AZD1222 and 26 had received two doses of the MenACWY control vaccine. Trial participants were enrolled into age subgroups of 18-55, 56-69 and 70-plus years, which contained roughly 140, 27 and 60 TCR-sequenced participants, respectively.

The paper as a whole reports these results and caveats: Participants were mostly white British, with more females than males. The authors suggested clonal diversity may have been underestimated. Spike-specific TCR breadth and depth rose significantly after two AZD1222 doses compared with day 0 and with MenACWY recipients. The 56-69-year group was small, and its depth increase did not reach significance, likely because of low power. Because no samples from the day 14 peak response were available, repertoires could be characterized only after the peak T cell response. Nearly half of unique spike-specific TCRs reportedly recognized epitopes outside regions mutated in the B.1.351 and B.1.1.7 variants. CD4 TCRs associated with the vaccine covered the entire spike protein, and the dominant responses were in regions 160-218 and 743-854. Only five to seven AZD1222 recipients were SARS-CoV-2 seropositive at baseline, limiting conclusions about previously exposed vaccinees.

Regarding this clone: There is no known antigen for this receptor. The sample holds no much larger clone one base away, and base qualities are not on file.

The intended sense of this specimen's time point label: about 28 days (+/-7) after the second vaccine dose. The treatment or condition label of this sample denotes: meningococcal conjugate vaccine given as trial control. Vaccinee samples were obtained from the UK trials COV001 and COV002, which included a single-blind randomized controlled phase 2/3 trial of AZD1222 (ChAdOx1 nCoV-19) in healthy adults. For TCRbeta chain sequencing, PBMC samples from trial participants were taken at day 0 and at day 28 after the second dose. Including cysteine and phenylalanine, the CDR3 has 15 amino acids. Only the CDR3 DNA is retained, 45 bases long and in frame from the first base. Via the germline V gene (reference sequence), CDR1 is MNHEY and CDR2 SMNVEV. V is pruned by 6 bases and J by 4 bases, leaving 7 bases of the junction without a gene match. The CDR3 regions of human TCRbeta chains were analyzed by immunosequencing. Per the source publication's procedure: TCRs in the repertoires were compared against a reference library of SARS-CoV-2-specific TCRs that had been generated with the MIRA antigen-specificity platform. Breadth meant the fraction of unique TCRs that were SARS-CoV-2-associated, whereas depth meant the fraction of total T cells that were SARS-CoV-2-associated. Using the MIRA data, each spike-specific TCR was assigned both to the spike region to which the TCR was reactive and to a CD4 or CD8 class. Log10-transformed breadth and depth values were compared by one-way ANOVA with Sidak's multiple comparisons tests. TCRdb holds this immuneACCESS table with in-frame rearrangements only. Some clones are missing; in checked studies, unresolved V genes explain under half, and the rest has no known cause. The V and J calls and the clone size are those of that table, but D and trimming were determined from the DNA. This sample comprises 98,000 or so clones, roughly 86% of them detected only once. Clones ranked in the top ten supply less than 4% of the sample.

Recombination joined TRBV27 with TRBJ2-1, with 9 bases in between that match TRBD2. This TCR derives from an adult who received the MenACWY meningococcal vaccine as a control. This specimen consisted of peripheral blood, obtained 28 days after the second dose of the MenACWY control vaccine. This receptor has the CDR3 CASSTGTSLYNEQFF. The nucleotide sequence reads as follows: TGTGCCAGCAGCACCGGGACTAGCCTATACAATGAGCAGTTCTTC.